This T cell receptor beta chain was retrieved from a study of vaccination and CD4 T cells after COVID-19. Trimming cost V 3 bases and J 7 bases; bases outside gene matches: 1. The CDR3 has 12 residues. CDR1 is ENHRY, CDR2 SYGVKD, per germline. Study-level findings and limits: A comparatively limited set of convalescent patients was examined, with no early post-infection timepoints. Median SARS-CoV-2-reactive clonotypes rose from about 20 to 38, not significantly.

Concerning this clonotype: Its cognate antigen is unknown.

MiXCR, applied by TCRdb to the PCR reads, yields one record per CDR3 protein. The table includes roughly 14,000 distinct CDR3 sequences, less than 80% detected once. The TCR comes from a human donor who had recovered from COVID-19. The chain has TRBV10-3 and TRBJ1-2; 8 bases line up with TRBD1. This specimen consisted of CD4+ T cells from blood, obtained after SARS-CoV-2 vaccination. CDR3 sequence: CAISDDRGGYTF. DNA of the CDR3: TGTGCCATCAGTGACGACAGGGGTGGCTACACCTTC.